This entry lists 5 T cell receptor beta chains sequenced from one sample in a study of blood T cell repertoires in COVID-19 (TCRdb year 2020). The library came from the immunoSEQ multiplex PCR assay. Drawn from immuneACCESS, this table holds only the in-frame rearrangements with V and J called that TCRdb kept. Clones are partly lost; checked studies trace under half to an unresolved V gene and leave the rest unexplained. This sample comprises around 150,000 clones, about nine tenths of them detected only once. Of the sample, approximately 2% falls within the top ten clones. The specimen was peripheral blood. The receptors were sampled from a young man with acute or convalescent COVID-19.

V and J are TRBV5-1 and TRBJ1-1; 9 bases align to TRBD1. V was pared by 2 bases and J by 3 bases, with 8 bases of the junction left unmatched. CDR1 is SGHRS and CDR2 is YFSETQ in the germline V gene. This CDR3 is 16 amino acids long. The CDR3 nucleotides are TGCGCCAGCAGCTTACCGCCCGGGACAGGGTACACTGAAGCTTTCTTT. Protein product: CASSLPPGTGYTEAFF.

This rearrangement joins TRBV5-1 to TRBJ1-2, with 11 bases matching TRBD1. This CDR3 has 14 residues. Germline V gene sequence: CDR1 SGHRS, CDR2 YFSETQ. The V segment lost 4 bases and the J segment 3 bases; nucleotides outside the gene matches: 2. The CDR3 sequence: CASSGTGGYYGYTF. In DNA form, the CDR3 reads TGCGCCAGCAGCGGGACAGGGGGATACTATGGCTACACCTTC.

V and J are TRBV21-1 and TRBJ1-1. TRBV21-1 is a documented pseudogene. The CDR3 totals 12 residues. The CDR3 sequence is CASSKGGGEAFF. The CDR3, as DNA: TGTGCCAGCAGCAAAGGGGGAGGTGAAGCTTTCTTT.

CDR3 sequence: CASSQATYRDRGGNTIYF. The CDR3, as DNA: TGTGCCAGCAGCCAAGCTACATACAGGGACCGAGGAGGAAACACCATATATTTT. V gene TRBV3-1 (or the pseudogene TRBV3-2) combines with J gene TRBJ1-3, with a possible D match to TRBD1 (6 bases). This CDR3 is 18 amino acids long. Trimming removed 1 base at V and 4 bases at J, with 20 bases between. Germline V gene data show CDR1 as LGHDT and CDR2 as YNNKEL (reference sequence).

This clone was recorded only once. J is TRBJ2-4 and V is TRBV6-5; the match to TRBD2 covers 7 bases. The CDR3 runs 14 residues. V was clipped by 5 bases and J by 7 bases; unmatched bases: 8. Germline assignment: CDR1 MNHEY and CDR2 SVGAGI. CDR3 residues: CASSPFGGGNIQYF. CDR3 bases: TGTGCCAGCAGTCCCTTTGGGGGGGGGAACATTCAGTACTTC.